This T cell receptor (beta chain) is from a study of shared clonotypes between healthy human individuals (TCRdb year 2020). Background for the entire study: The cohort included a few men and a couple of women between 18 and 49 years of age. For each donor, CD4 naive and CD4 memory were each given three plates, CD8 naive was given two plates, and CD8 memory was given one plate. To estimate repertoire size and how much clonotypes are shared between individuals, the study performed deep sequencing of blood TCR repertoires from a few healthy adults. Different laboratories and diverse techniques were used to prepare libraries and sequence TCR repertoires, to increase sequencing depth and limit assay-specific biases. Between about 0.94 and 8.9 billion PBMCs per donor were obtained by leukapheresis.

The donors were healthy, HIV-negative adults with no recently reported acute infections or vaccinations. Only Caucasian adults living in Nashville, Tennessee, USA were represented among the donors. Magnetic negative selection was used to enrich CD4+ T cells, after which naive cells were positively selected on CD45RA and the negative fraction became the memory subset. After blood collection by leukapheresis, PBMCs were isolated using Ficoll-Histopaque density gradient centrifugation and then cryopreserved in the vapor phase of liquid nitrogen. Purity and quantity of every magnetically sorted T cell population were checked by analytical flow cytometry. Genomic DNA was isolated from every sorted fraction and measured by UV absorbance on a Nanodrop 2000c. Turning to this clone: Its antigen remains undetermined. One base away there is no much larger clone; base qualities are not given.

General conclusions and limits of the study: Sampling was limited to blood, and TCR repertoires in tissue likely differ from TCR repertoires in blood. Estimated clonotype richness was generally larger for naive than for memory subsets. About 5% of naive CD4, 3.5% of naive CD8, 2% to 2.5% of memory CD4, and approximately 0.4% of memory CD8 clonotypes were shared across several donors. Even with the large sequencing depth, rarefaction of the sorted-subset datasets indicated that sequencing was incomplete. Pairwise subsampling indicated that sequencing depth was expected to affect the degree of clonotype sharing among donors. Compared with non-shared clonotypes, clonotypes shared by all four sorted-subset donors had higher generation probabilities. The genetic and exposure-history diversity represented was limited by the small number of donors.

From a lookup of the germline V gene, CDR1 and CDR2 are MNHNS and SASEGT. Between the V and J ends, shortened by 0 bases and 5 bases respectively, the junction contains 13 bases. Spanning cysteine to phenylalanine, the CDR3 consists of 15 amino acids. Here the CDR3 DNA is all that survives: 45 bases in frame from base 1. Using the deep immunoSEQ assay, multiplex PCR amplified TCR CDR3 regions from genomic DNA. For each cell subset, the extracted genomic DNA was distributed evenly across all wells of several immunoSEQ 96-well plates, and each plate served as one replicate. Each replicate PCR for sorted subsets received roughly 200 ng genomic DNA, equal to 28,000 or so T cell genomes. The purified libraries were quantified using a Qubit 3.0 fluorometer, sized with a Bioanalyzer 2100, and then quantified again using the KAPA Library Quantification kit. Every immunoSEQ 96-well plate was sequenced on a dedicated single-read 150-cycle Illumina NextSeq 550 flow cell. The study's processing was this. Because the immunoSEQ output included only junctional sequences and no quality scores, the filtering could not be the same as the filtering used for full-length reads. Sequences were annotated with PyIR, a Python wrapper for IgBLAST v1.9, using IMGT germline references to assign V/J genes and CDR3. Any read was removed if the V/J assignment was weak (E-value above 1e-6), the CDR3 was missing, or the read contained stop codons, out-of-frame junctions, or ambiguous translated residues. A V3J clonotype was defined by an identical inferred V gene, J gene, and CDR3 amino acid sequence. Percentage overlap between repertoires was computed as shared unique clonotypes divided by the size of the smaller repertoire. Repertoire richness was assessed with RTK rarefaction, the Chao1 estimator, and Recon v2.1 estimates of unobserved clonotypes. Generation probabilities for all TCRbeta clonotypes obtained by the gDNA method from a handful of donors were computed using OLGA. TCRdb limited this immuneACCESS table to in-frame rearrangements with V and J called. A share of clones is missing; checked studies link under half to unresolved V genes, and the rest is unexplained. V and J calls plus clone size are reproduced from that table; the DNA served to infer D and trimming. This sample lists about 2.4 million clones; 80% to 95% were detected once. The ten largest clones capture roughly 0.36% of the sample.

The chain couples TRBV6-1 to TRBJ1-2, with no reliable assignment of the D segment. This receptor was obtained from a man aged 18-30 years in good health. Some clones in this sample may be carry-over from other donors' samples. Sample: naive CD4+ T cells from PBMCs. Reading the label with the study, this specimen's cell subset or site is: CD45RA+ positively selected. The CDR3 region has the sequence CASSEALTESYGYTF. The DNA sequence follows: TGTGCCAGCAGTGAAGCCCTAACAGAATCTTATGGCTACACCTTC.